This T cell receptor (beta chain) emerged from a study of T-cell memory formation after mild COVID-19. Looking at the study overall: Each donor largely had its own TCR clusters.

In TCRdb, the 5' RACE reads were re-called with MiXCR into one record per CDR3 protein. The sample carries 250,000 to 350,000 distinct CDR3 sequences, more than 15% recorded once. This clonotype was seen a few times. The clonotype originates from a man aged 18 to 30 who had mild COVID-19 (a few samples of this study predate the infection). Cell type and time point are not known. The specimen was PBMCs or a T cell subset sorted from them (not recorded which).

The CDR3 reads CASSLEWTGSGETQYF. The DNA of the CDR3 is TGCGCCAGCAGCTTGGAATGGACAGGGTCGGGAGAGACCCAGTACTTC. This chain links TRBV5-1 with TRBJ2-5, with 8 nucleotides matching TRBD1. Germline V CDR1 and CDR2: SGHRS, YFSETQ. The length of the CDR3 is 16 residues. The V gene end was trimmed by 0 bases and the J gene end by 4 bases; junction bases not matched to a gene: 8.